This T cell receptor beta chain originates from a study of response to subunit inactivated influenza vaccine. General study findings and limits: Authors suggested each seasonal influenza vaccination recruits few new T cells.

Germline V lookup: CDR1 MNHEY, CDR2 SVGEGT. V lost 2 bases, J lost 1 base, and 8 bases stayed unmatched. CDR3 size: 16 residues. TCRdb processed the RT-PCR reads anew with MiXCR; each CDR3 protein has one entry. The sample holds 650,000 to 850,000 distinct CDR3 sequences; approximately 15% are singletons and the top ten take less than 7%. This clonotype was picked up a small number of times. Its antigen is not identified. V and J are TRBV6-2 or TRBV6-3 and TRBJ2-7, with 7 positions matching TRBD1. This clonotype originated in a man aged 50-59 years who received an inactivated influenza vaccine. The sequenced sample was PBMCs from blood, obtained roughly 15 days before vaccination. The CDR3 region has the DNA TGTGCCAGCAGTTACGACACCGGGACAGTTTCCTACGAGCAGTACTTC. Translating gives CASSYDTGTVSYEQYF.